A selection of T cell receptor beta chains follows, all from one sample in a study of T cells in Graves' hyperthyroidism and ophthalmopathy. TCRdb re-derived calls from the multiplex PCR reads in MiXCR, one entry per CDR3 protein. The table lists about 280,000 distinct CDR3 sequences, 25% to 30% of them singletons. Sample: blood. These receptors all come from a man in his forties or fifties with Graves' hyperthyroidism that later progressed to Graves' ophthalmopathy. The CDR3 runs from the conserved cysteine through the conserved F or W. The D gene is left open where the match is weak. The size of a clone is reported for some rows only, either as once, few or many, or as a class for expanded clones.

>many|13|TRBV6-2/TRBV6-3|.|TRBJ2-7
TGTGCCAGCACTACGGCTTCCTCCTACGAGCAGTACTTC
CASTTASSYEQYF
>many|16|TRBV7-9|.|TRBJ2-7
TGTGCCAGCACCTTATCTAATGCAGCAGGGGCGGGGGAGCAGTACTTC
CASTLSNAAGAGEQYF
>many|13|TRBV2|TRBD1|TRBJ2-7
TGTGCCGGAGCATCGGGACAGGGGAGGGAGCAGTACTTC
CAGASGQGREQYF
>few|14|TRBV18|TRBD1|TRBJ1-5
TGTGCCAGCTCCCGGACAGGGTCGTATCAGCCCCAGCATTTT
CASSRTGSYQPQHF
>many|15|TRBV7-8|TRBD1|TRBJ1-1
TGTGCCAGCAGCAGAGACGGACAGGGAGCTCCCTCAGCTTTCTTT
CASSRDGQGAPSAFF
>many|16|TRBV25-1|TRBD2|TRBJ2-7
TGTGCCAGCAGTGAATGGGGAAGCGGGAGTGTATACGAGCAGTACTTC
CASSEWGSGSVYEQYF
>.|14|TRBV6-4|TRBD1|TRBJ1-1
TGTGCCAGCAGCAACAGGGGTTACAGCACTGAAGCTTTCTTT
CASSNRGYSTEAFF
>.|12|TRBV6-1|.|TRBJ1-1
TGTGCCAGCAGTGAAGGGCGGATGATCGCTTTCTTT
CASSEGRMIAFF
>many|15|TRBV27|TRBD1|TRBJ2-7
TGTGCCAGCACCACCGCCGGGACAGGGGGCTACGAGCAGTACTTC
CASTTAGTGGYEQYF
>many|14|TRBV15|.|TRBJ2-7
TGTGCCACCAGCCAAACCGGGACACCCTACGAGCAGTACTTC
CATSQTGTPYEQYF
>.|16|TRBV5-6|.|TRBJ2-5
TGTGCCAGCAGCTTGGTTAGGGGGGTGGCGAAAGAGACCCAGTACTTC
CASSLVRGVAKETQYF
>many|12|TRBV19|.|TRBJ1-1
TGTGCCAGTAGTGCATATGATATTGGGGCTTTCTTT
CASSAYDIGAFF
>many|15|TRBV5-5|.|TRBJ2-1
TGTGCCAGCAGCTTGTCGGGGAGCTCCTACAATGAGCAGTTCTTC
CASSLSGSSYNEQFF
>few|12|TRBV7-8|.|TRBJ2-7
TGTGCCAGCAGCACTGGACAGCGAATTTGGTACTTC
CASSTGQRIWYF
>many|13|TRBV6-5|TRBD1|TRBJ2-7
TGTGCCAGCAGTTACCTACAGGGGTACGAGCAGTACTTC
CASSYLQGYEQYF
>once|15|TRBV10-3|.|TRBJ1-6
TGTGCCATCAGACCAGGGAGCTCCTATAATTCACCCCTCCACTTT
CAIRPGSSYNSPLHF